This note documents a single TCR beta chain sequence. What it recognizes is unknown. Germline V lookup: CDR1 MGHDK, CDR2 SYGVNS. The CDR3 has 11 amino acids. J lost 8 bases, V lost 8 bases, and 5 bases had no gene match. PCR primers comprised 60 Vbeta and 13 Jbeta primers. Data came from immunoSEQ multiplex PCR; TCRdb stores just in-frame clones and leaves some out. The sample shows tens of thousands of clones, 70% to 90% of them seen only once. These data originate in a study of cytomegalovirus exposure and HLA in healthy donors. Regarding the study as a whole: Later on, an analysis tied approximately 17,000 TCR beta sequences to HLA alleles at 0.05 false discovery rate. 164 TCR beta chains were listed as cytomegalovirus-associated. Productive status was seen about 90% or about 30% of the time for most TCR beta V segments in an earlier analysis. There were some V segments, including TRBV6-2 and TRBV6-3, excluded as indistinguishable.

The source is a male donor in good health and CMV-seronegative. The chain uses TRBV25-1 and TRBJ1-2; 7 bases map to TRBD1. The sequenced material came from PBMCs. The CDR3 bases are TGTGCCAGCCGACAGGGTCAAGGCTACACCTTC. It yields the protein CASRQGQGYTF.